Below, 20 T cell receptor beta chains from the same sample are listed, as sequenced in a study of brain T cells in children with intractable seizures. The method was immunoSEQ multiplex PCR; TCRdb's version includes in-frame clones alone and lacks a portion of them. The sample holds tens of thousands of clones; around 91% are singletons and the top ten take roughly a quarter. Material: peripheral blood, obtained at surgery. These TCRs come from a girl aged 2 to 10 with Rasmussen encephalitis and intractable seizures.

The rearrangement uses TRBV28 and TRBJ2-1; TRBD2 aligns across 11 bases. The CDR3 runs to 15 residues. Germline assignment: CDR1 MDHEN and CDR2 SYDVKM. V dropped 6 bases and J dropped 6; count of bases not matched to a gene: 7. The CDR3 protein is CASSTPSGGFNEQFF. The CDR3 coding sequence is TGTGCCAGCAGCACCCCTAGCGGGGGGTTCAATGAGCAGTTCTTC.

The chain recombines TRBV7-9 with TRBJ1-4, with TRBD1 matching over 9 bases. Germline-derived CDR1 and CDR2 are SEHNR and FQNEAQ (reference sequence). The CDR3 has 17 amino acids. V was pared by 1 base and J by 5 bases, with 8 bases of the junction left unmatched. This CDR3 reads CASSLGAAGQGNEKLFF. DNA of the CDR3: TGTGCCAGCAGCTTAGGGGCGGCGGGACAGGGAAATGAAAAACTGTTTTTT.

This chain links TRBV7-3 with TRBJ2-3; D remains ambiguous. Per germline, CDR1 SGHTA and CDR2 FQGTGA. V lost 0 bases to trimming and J lost 5 bases, with 6 bases between them. The CDR3 length is 13 residues. The CDR3 DNA reads as TGTGCCAGCAGCTTAACATCGGAAGATACGCAGTATTTT. It yields the protein CASSLTSEDTQYF.

The chain employs TRBV2 and TRBJ1-5, with 9 bases matching TRBD1. The CDR3 consists of 16 residues. Germline assignment: CDR1 SNHLY and CDR2 FYNNEI. V lost 6 bases, J lost 3 bases, and 9 bases stayed unmatched. This CDR3 reads CASSGTGIGTNQPQHF. In nucleotides, the CDR3 is TGTGCCAGCAGCGGGACAGGGATAGGGACCAATCAGCCCCAGCATTTT.

This chain's CDR3 is CASSLGAGDQPQHF. The CDR3 nucleotides read TGTGCCAGCAGCTTGGGGGCCGGGGATCAGCCCCAGCATTTT. The J gene is TRBJ1-5, the V gene TRBV7-6; a possible D gene is TRBD1 (6 bases). The CDR3 loop spans 14 amino acids. CDR1 is SGHVS, CDR2 FNYEAQ, per germline. The ends were cut back, 3 bases at V and 5 bases at J, with 11 bases in the middle.

V is TRBV27 and J is TRBJ2-7; 8 nucleotides match TRBD2. Germline CDR1 MNHEY, CDR2 SMNVEV (reference sequence). V was pared by 6 bases and J by 4 bases, with 11 bases of the junction left unmatched. The CDR3 runs to 15 residues. For the CDR3, the DNA is TGTGCCAGCAGGACCCCAAGCGGGAGATGGTACGAGCAGTACTTC. Its protein is CASRTPSGRWYEQYF.

The rearrangement links TRBV19 to TRBJ2-3; 10 nucleotides match TRBD1. The junction had 7 bases not matched to a gene; V was cut back by 5 bases and J by 5 bases. CDR3 length equals 15 residues. Germline V gene data show CDR1 as LNHDA and CDR2 as SQIVND (reference sequence). Here the CDR3 reads CASSLTGGLGDTQYF. CDR3 nucleotide sequence: TGTGCCAGTAGTTTGACAGGGGGCCTTGGAGATACGCAGTATTTT.

J is TRBJ2-2 and V is TRBV19; TRBD2 matches at 7 bases. CDR1 is LNHDA, CDR2 SQIVND, per germline (reference sequence). The CDR3 loop spans 17 amino acids. V lost 2 bases and J lost 5; bases outside the gene matches: 11. Here the CDR3 reads CASSINPRLATTGELFF. The CDR3 region has the DNA TGTGCCAGTAGTATAAACCCCCGACTAGCAACAACCGGGGAGCTGTTTTTT.

V gene TRBV27 combines with J gene TRBJ1-2; D remains unclear. V lost 3 bases and J 3 bases, leaving 11 bases between the germline ends. The CDR3 consists of 14 residues. The V gene's germline CDR1 is MNHEY and CDR2 SMNVEV (reference sequence). The CDR3 here is CASSLGLSDYGYTF. CDR3 bases: TGTGCCAGCAGTTTGGGTTTATCGGACTATGGCTACACCTTC.

The chain combines TRBV19 with TRBJ1-6; D gene ambiguous. There are 14 residues in the CDR3. The V end lost 8 bases, the J end lost 10 bases, and 18 bases lay between the germline ends. Per the germline V gene, CDR1 is LNHDA and CDR2 is SQIVND (reference sequence). The CDR3 DNA sequence: TGTGCCAGTGGAACCCCGGGGAAAAACTCACCCCTCCACTTT. It yields the protein CASGTPGKNSPLHF.

V usage is TRBV3-1 (or the pseudogene TRBV3-2) and J usage is TRBJ1-4, with 9 bases identical to TRBD1. After removal of 4 bases from V and 8 bases from J, the junction contained 5 bases not matched to a gene. CDR1 and CDR2 from the germline V gene are LGHDT and YNNKEL (reference sequence). The length of the CDR3 is 14 residues. The CDR3 sequence is CASSLGTGKEKLFF. The CDR3, as DNA: TGTGCCAGCAGCCTGGGGACAGGGAAAGAAAAACTGTTTTTT.

This rearrangement joins TRBV9 to TRBJ1-2; TRBD1 aligns across 9 bases. The V gene end was trimmed by 5 bases and the J gene end by 7 bases; junction bases not matched to a gene: 0. The V gene's germline CDR1 is SGDLS and CDR2 YYNGEE. This CDR3 spans 11 amino acids. The DNA of the CDR3 is TGTGCCAGCAGGACAGGGGGTGGCTACACCTTC. Protein sequence: CASRTGGGYTF.

This chain uses TRBV7-6 with TRBJ2-1; possible D gene TRBD1, 5 bases. Germline CDR1 and CDR2: SGHVS and FNYEAQ. The CDR3 contains 15 residues. V was cut by 5 bases and J by 0 bases, with 11 bases left in between. This CDR3 reads CASSQTESSYNEQFF. CDR3 sequence (DNA): TGTGCCAGCAGCCAGACAGAGAGCTCCTACAATGAGCAGTTCTTC.

This clone is a singleton in its sample. V gene TRBV24-1 combines with J gene TRBJ2-3; 14 nucleotides line up with TRBD2. In germline, CDR1 is KGHDR, CDR2 SFDVKD. V trimming: 0 bases; J trimming: 2 bases; junction bases outside the gene matches: 12. The CDR3 is 21 amino acids. The CDR3 reads CATSDLRLAGGPGNPTDTQYF. The CDR3 DNA follows: TGTGCCACCAGTGATTTGAGACTAGCGGGAGGGCCTGGTAACCCCACAGATACGCAGTATTTT.

This clone was detected only a few times. The chain links TRBV4-1 to TRBJ1-3; D possibly corresponds to TRBD1 (5 bases). V was trimmed by 8 bases and J by 4 bases, leaving 15 bases between them. In germline, CDR1 is MGHRA, CDR2 YSYEKL. CDR3 size: 14 residues. The DNA of the CDR3 is TGCGCCAGCCGTGGGACGGGACTCGGAAACACCATATATTTT. It codes for CASRGTGLGNTIYF.

The J gene is TRBJ2-5, the V gene TRBV2; perhaps TRBD1 as D (6 bases). The CDR3 length is 14 residues. Trimming took off 6 bases at V and 1 base at J, with 12 bases between the two ends. Germline V gives CDR1 SNHLY, CDR2 FYNNEI. The CDR3 nucleotides are TGTGCCAGCAGGGAGGACAGCCCCCAAGAGACCCAGTACTTC. This sequence encodes CASREDSPQETQYF.

The rearrangement uses TRBV23-1 and TRBJ1-1, with a tentative D call TRBD1 (5 bases). TRBV23-1 is assigned to the ORF class and has an uncertain function. The length of the CDR3 is 12 residues. With 8 bases removed from V and 2 bases from J, the gap between germline ends came to 9 bases. CDR3 sequence: CASLQGNTEAFF. CDR3 coding DNA: TGCGCCAGCCTTCAGGGAAACACTGAAGCTTTCTTT.

This chain links TRBV28 with TRBJ2-5; TRBD1 matches 7 bases. Germline CDR1 reads MDHEN; CDR2 reads SYDVKM. This CDR3 is 17 amino acids long. V dropped 2 bases and J dropped 4; count of bases not matched to a gene: 13. The CDR3 DNA reads as TGTGCCAGCAGTTTAACCCGGGCAGGGGGTTCGAGAGAGACCCAGTACTTC. As protein: CASSLTRAGGSRETQYF.

This clone was detected a few times. The V gene is TRBV6-5, the J gene TRBJ1-6; a weak D match, TRBD1 (5 bases). V lost 10 bases and J 4 bases, leaving 14 bases between the germline ends. Germline-derived CDR1 and CDR2 are MNHEY and SVGAGI. The CDR3 is 14 amino acids. The CDR3: CAIQPGRYNSPLHF. The CDR3 DNA follows: TGTGCCATCCAGCCGGGACGTTATAATTCACCCCTCCACTTT.

V usage is TRBV6-1 and J usage is TRBJ1-5; no clear D. Per the germline V gene, CDR1 is MNHNS and CDR2 is SASEGT. Trimming took 2 bases from V and 1 from J, leaving 9 bases between them. This CDR3 comprises 15 residues. CDR3 residues: CASSEQGGSNQPQHF. The CDR3 bases are TGTGCCAGCAGTGAACAAGGTGGGAGCAATCAGCCCCAGCATTTT.